Below are 3 T cell receptor beta chains sequenced from a single sample in a study of T cell responses to AZD1222 COVID-19 vaccine. Clones were read by immunoSEQ multiplex PCR, and TCRdb kept only the in-frame ones, dropping some. Altogether some 150,000 clones are present, roughly 91% being singletons, with the ten largest covering 1.9%. The sequences come from peripheral blood, collected on day 0 of AZD1222 vaccination. These receptors came from an adult in good health.

This chain uses TRBV2 with TRBJ2-5, with 8 bases lining up with TRBD2. Germline lookup yields CDR1 SNHLY and CDR2 FYNNEI. The V gene end was trimmed by 4 bases and the J gene end by 2 bases; junction bases not matched to a gene: 6. CDR3 length: 15 amino acids. CDR3 sequence reads: CASSAVAGIQETQYF. The CDR3 DNA sequence: TGTGCCAGCAGTGCTGTAGCGGGGATTCAAGAGACCCAGTACTTC.

The count of this clone is one. The V gene is TRBV10-3, the J gene TRBJ1-1, with unresolved D. Germline V lookup: CDR1 ENHRY, CDR2 SYGVKD. Trimming stripped 3 bases from V and 2 bases from J, with 10 bases between. This CDR3 is built from 14 residues. This chain's CDR3 is CAISDAESNTEAFF. As DNA, the CDR3 is TGTGCCATCAGTGATGCGGAATCTAACACTGAAGCTTTCTTT.

This clone was detected a few times. This chain links TRBV11-2 with TRBJ2-7; TRBD1 is a possible D gene (5 bases). The germline CDR1 and CDR2 sequences are SGHAT and FQNNGV. Deletions cut 2 bases from V and 6 bases from J, with 11 bases between. CDR3 length: 13 amino acids. The CDR3 loop is CASSLSQGGEQYF. The CDR3 DNA is TGTGCCAGCAGCTTAAGTCAGGGTGGCGAGCAGTACTTC. Looking up the rest from reference TRBV11-2 and TRBJ2-7 gives the full variable domain: EAGVAQSPRYKIIEKRQSVAFWCNPISGHATLYWYQQILGQGPKLLIQFQNNGVVDDSQLPKDRFSAERLKGVDSTLKIQPAKLEDSAVYLCASSLSQGGEQYFGPGTRLTVT.